The 10 T cell receptor beta chains listed next were all sequenced from one sample in a study. TCRdb reprocessed the RT-PCR reads via MiXCR and lists one record per CDR3 protein. Altogether about 700,000 distinct CDR3 sequences are present, approximately 15% being singletons, with the ten largest covering about 3.6%. The material sequenced was memory CD4+ T cells from blood. The source of these receptors is a female donor in good health, serving as a healthy control.

This clonotype showed up many times. The chain couples TRBV5-1 to TRBJ2-5, with 7 bases lining up with TRBD1. Per the germline V gene, CDR1 is SGHRS and CDR2 is YFSETQ. Unmatched junction bases numbered 4, after V lost 4 bases and J lost 1 base. The length of the CDR3 is 14 residues. CDR3 nucleotide sequence: TGCGCCAGCAGCGAAGGGACAGCCCAAGAGACCCAGTACTTC. Translation: CASSEGTAQETQYF.

The chain is built from TRBV6-6 and TRBJ1-6, with 9 bases fitting TRBD1. The V and J ends lost 2 bases and 13 bases, in that order; junction bases with no gene match: 9. CDR1 and CDR2 (germline): MNHNY, SVGAGI (reference sequence). The CDR3 consists of 15 residues. The DNA of the CDR3 is TGTGCCAGCAGTTACGAGGGACAGGGCTCCTTGCCCCTCCACTTT. It specifies CASSYEGQGSLPLHF.

This clonotype appeared a few times. J is TRBJ1-2 and V is TRBV12-3 or TRBV12-4; D unclear. V lost 6 bases and J lost 6, with 17 bases in between. The CDR3 contains 14 residues. DNA for the CDR3: TGTGCCAGCAGCCACTTACGAGTTTTAAATGGCTACACCTTC. Amino acids: CASSHLRVLNGYTF.

The rearrangement joins TRBV21-1 to TRBJ1-3; TRBD1 reflects the table's D call only, with no check against the DNA. TRBV21-1 is an annotated pseudogene. The CDR3 loop spans 21 amino acids. CDR3 in DNA: TGTGCCAGCAGCAAATTCGGTCTGGCGACCCCCATTTACGCCTCTGGAAACACCATATATTTT. It specifies CASSKFGLATPIYASGNTIYF.

The chain carries TRBV6-1 and TRBJ2-7; maybe TRBD2 (6 bases). CDR3 length: 15 residues. Trimming left V 8 bases short and J 2 bases short, with 19 bases between. Germline V gives CDR1 MNHNS, CDR2 SASEGT. CDR3 residues: CASRDFLSAAYEQYF. DNA for the CDR3: TGTGCCAGCCGGGACTTCTTGTCGGCGGCCTACGAGCAGTACTTC.

At least ten counts were recorded for this clonotype. The genes are TRBV24-1 and TRBJ1-5; no reliable D call. The CDR3 is 13 amino acids. Trimming cost V 8 bases and J 1 base, with 8 bases left between them. Germline-derived CDR1 and CDR2 are KGHDR and SFDVKD. CDR3 region: CATTLQSNQPQHF. Written as DNA, the CDR3 is TGTGCCACCACTCTTCAAAGCAATCAGCCCCAGCATTTT.

This clonotype was detected a few times. The chain employs TRBV20-1 and TRBJ1-5, with D unclear. The CDR3 runs to 14 residues. CDR1 is DFQATT, CDR2 SNEGSKA, per germline (reference sequence). Trimming left V 0 bases short and J 4 bases short, with 10 bases between. In DNA form, the CDR3 reads TGCAGTGCTAGAGATATCTCAACTAATCAGCCCCAGCATTTT. Protein: CSARDISTNQPQHF.

This clonotype was seen repeatedly, ten times or more. This rearrangement joins TRBV5-6 to TRBJ1-2, with 9 bases lining up with TRBD1. V lost 4 bases and J lost 6; bases outside the gene matches: 4. Per the germline V gene, CDR1 is SGHDT and CDR2 is YYEEEE. This CDR3 is built from 13 residues. Here the CDR3 DNA reads TGTGCCAGCAGCCCTACAGGGGGCAATGGCTACACCTTC. It encodes CASSPTGGNGYTF.

The sample holds a few counts of this clonotype. The chain employs TRBV20-1 and TRBJ2-5; perhaps TRBD2 as D (5 bases). V shed 3 bases and J shed 4 bases, with 12 bases lying between them. Germline V CDR1 and CDR2: DFQATT, SNEGSKA (reference sequence). CDR3 length: 13 amino acids. This CDR3 is CSASFLAVETQYF. Here the CDR3 DNA reads TGCAGTGCTAGCTTTCTAGCTGTAGAGACCCAGTACTTC.

This clonotype was detected a few times. This chain connects TRBV5-1 to TRBJ2-7; 8 bases align to TRBD1. Germline trimming cut 4 bases from V and 2 bases from J; bases unmatched to any gene: 11. The CDR3 sequence is 16 residues long. Germline V gives CDR1 SGHRS, CDR2 YFSETQ. CDR3 sequence reads: CASSPYPDRAAYEQYF. DNA for the CDR3: TGCGCCAGCAGCCCCTACCCGGACAGGGCCGCCTACGAGCAGTACTTC.